These 10 T cell receptor beta chains were sequenced from one sample in a study of blood T cell repertoires in COVID-19. The table came from immunoSEQ multiplex PCR; TCRdb's copy has only in-frame clones and leaves some out. The sample has fewer than 650,000 clones; 85% to 90% are singletons. Sample: peripheral blood. The receptor set was obtained from a woman aged 50 to 60 with COVID-19, enrolled during active disease.

This chain joins TRBV14 and TRBJ1-3, with D unresolved. The germline V and J ends were trimmed by 0 bases and 4 bases, with 4 bases remaining between them. There are 13 residues in the CDR3. Germline V gene sequence: CDR1 SGHDN, CDR2 FVKESK. Here the CDR3 DNA reads TGTGCCAGCAGCCAAGATATCGGAAACACCATATATTTT. Amino acid sequence: CASSQDIGNTIYF.

The table lists this clone with a few counts. The chain employs TRBV7-8 and TRBJ1-5; the D gene is possibly TRBD1 (6 bases). CDR3 length: 16 residues. The germline V gene has CDR1 SGHVS and CDR2 FQNEAQ. The ends were cut back, 4 bases at V and 0 bases at J, with 13 bases in the middle. Here the CDR3 DNA reads TGTGCCAGCAGCTCCGGGACACAACTTAGCAATCAGCCCCAGCATTTT. It codes for CASSSGTQLSNQPQHF.

The V call is TRBV11-1, the J call TRBJ1-1; TRBD1 matches at 7 bases. Germline CDR1 reads SGHAT; CDR2 reads FQDESV (reference sequence). V gave up 3 bases and J gave up 4 bases; unmatched junction bases: 8. CDR3 length: 15 amino acids. DNA for the CDR3: TGTGCCAGCAGCTTGACAGGGACTTTGCGCACTGAAGCTTTCTTT. It specifies CASSLTGTLRTEAFF.

This chain joins TRBV5-5 and TRBJ2-7; D might be TRBD2 (6 bases). The ends were cut back, 4 bases at V and 6 bases at J, with 11 bases in the middle. There are 12 residues in the CDR3. Germline CDR1 SGHKS, CDR2 YYEKEE (reference sequence). This chain's CDR3 is CASSTTRGEQYF. In DNA, the CDR3 is TGTGCCAGCAGCACGACTAGAGGCGAGCAGTACTTC. Using reference TRBV5-5 and TRBJ2-7 for the parts outside the CDR3, the full variable domain is DAGVTQSPTHLIKTRGQQVTLRCSPISGHKSVSWYQQVLGQGPQFIFQYYEKEERGRGNFPDRFSARQFPNYSSELNVNALLLGDSALYLCASSTTRGEQYFGPGTRLTVT.

The rearrangement links TRBV7-9 to TRBJ1-3; TRBD1 is a possible D gene (5 bases). CDR1 SEHNR and CDR2 FQNEAQ come from the germline V gene (reference sequence). The CDR3 extends over 15 amino acids. V was clipped by 1 base and J by 0 bases, with 7 bases between them. As DNA, the CDR3 is TGTGCCAGCAGCTTAGTCGGGGGCTCTGGAAACACCATATATTTT. Translation gives CASSLVGGSGNTIYF.

The gene calls are TRBV18 and TRBJ1-1, with D hard to call. Deletions cut 0 bases from V and 3 bases from J, with 8 bases between. CDR1 and CDR2 (germline): KGHSH, LQKENI. The CDR3 runs 14 residues. This CDR3 is CASSPPVGYTEAFF. Written as DNA, the CDR3 is TGTGCCAGCTCACCACCCGTCGGGTACACTGAAGCTTTCTTT.

Turning to this clone: At the DNA level, this CDR3 is encoded by other sequences in the same sample as well. V usage is TRBV24-1 and J usage is TRBJ1-5, with TRBD1 matching over 8 bases. The CDR3 runs 13 residues. The junction had 7 bases not matched to a gene; V was cut back by 9 bases and J by 7 bases. The germline gives CDR1 KGHDR, CDR2 SFDVKD. The CDR3 DNA reads as TGTGCCACCTCTGACAGGGGTGACCAGCCCCAGCATTTT. It codes for CATSDRGDQPQHF.

The V gene is TRBV18, the J gene TRBJ2-7, with TRBD1 identical over 9 bases. The CDR3 consists of 17 residues. Germline trimming cut 3 bases from V and 4 bases from J; bases unmatched to any gene: 13. Germline assignment: CDR1 KGHSH and CDR2 LQKENI. As DNA, the CDR3 is TGTGCCAGCTCACCGGCGGACAGGGGACGTGGGAATTACGAGCAGTACTTC. Protein: CASSPADRGRGNYEQYF. The full variable domain, its missing parts supplied by reference TRBV18 and TRBJ2-7, is NAGVMQNPRHLVRRRGQEARLRCSPMKGHSHVYWYRQLPEEGLKFMVYLQKENIIDESGMPKERFSAEFPKEGPSILRIQQVVRGDSAAYFCASSPADRGRGNYEQYFGPGTRLTVT.

This clone was recorded once. In the same sample, other DNA sequences code for this CDR3. The chain recombines TRBV7-9 with TRBJ1-1; no clear D gene. Germline CDR1 reads SEHNR; CDR2 reads FQNEAQ (reference sequence). Trimming took 4 bases from V and 0 from J, leaving 3 bases between them. The CDR3 runs 12 residues. CDR3 bases: TGTGCCAGCAGCTCAATGAACACTGAAGCTTTCTTT. This sequence encodes CASSSMNTEAFF.

This clone was seen a few times. DNA of the CDR3: TGTGCCAGCAGTCGACTCGGACAGGCTGCCGAGCAGTACTTC. It translates to CASSRLGQAAEQYF. The gene calls are TRBV27 and TRBJ2-7; TRBD1 agrees at 7 bases. The ends lost 5 bases at V and 6 bases at J; junction bases unmatched: 10. The CDR3 spans 14 residues. Germline CDR1 MNHEY, CDR2 SMNVEV (reference sequence).